Listed below are T cell receptor beta chains from one sample, sequenced in a study of blood T cell repertoires in COVID-19. Profiling relied on immunoSEQ multiplex PCR, and the TCRdb table lists in-frame clones only, not all of them. The sample consists of just over 650,000 clones, 85% to 90% of them appearing once. Sequenced material: peripheral blood. The receptors were gathered from a woman aged 18-35 years with acute or convalescent COVID-19. Both conserved end residues are trimmed from each CDR3. Each record gives: CDR3 protein, clone size, J gene, V gene. Rows may omit the clone size; those that give it use once, few, many or a size class.

ASSLTSNTGELF | NA | TRBJ2-2 | TRBV5-5
ASSPDDRGNTEAF | NA | TRBJ1-1 | TRBV4-1
ASREGIWGYT | NA | TRBJ1-2 | TRBV6-5
ASSPRRGYTGELF | NA | TRBJ2-2 | TRBV5-1
ASRPPRTGGTGELF | once | TRBJ2-2 | TRBV3-1/TRBV3-2
ATSDLTGTGGMETQY | NA | TRBJ2-5 | TRBV24-1
ASSPGTGDYGYT | few | TRBJ1-2 | TRBV11-2
ASRTGSYEQY | NA | TRBJ2-7 | TRBV6-5
ASSPGDRGFMTEAF | NA | TRBJ1-1 | TRBV4-3
ASSLMVGGPDEQY | NA | TRBJ2-7 | TRBV27
ASSFYPYGYT | NA | TRBJ1-2 | TRBV9
ASSYSKGVSYEAF | NA | TRBJ1-1 | TRBV6-2/TRBV6-3
ASSLGTGFQPQH | NA | TRBJ1-5 | TRBV18
ASSPGGPLH | once | TRBJ1-6 | TRBV11-2
ASSLGDRRYHTIY | NA | TRBJ1-3 | TRBV5-4
ASSLTRNTEAF | NA | TRBJ1-1 | TRBV5-1
AWSVRRTGGLGQY | NA | TRBJ2-7 | TRBV30
ASNWGTGAGNQPQH | NA | TRBJ1-5 | TRBV28
ASKGSTEAF | NA | TRBJ1-1 | TRBV27
ASSIGTAVNTEAF | NA | TRBJ1-1 | TRBV19
ASSLGQGGQPQH | NA | TRBJ1-5 | TRBV5-1
ASSFGHPSTDTQY | NA | TRBJ2-3 | TRBV7-3
ASSLAGGLLT | once | TRBJ2-6 | TRBV5-1
ASSKKTVSYNEQF | NA | TRBJ2-1 | TRBV5-1
ASSPIEGGNQPQH | NA | TRBJ1-5 | TRBV6-4
ASSQQEAGTDTQY | NA | TRBJ2-3 | TRBV4-3